This T cell receptor beta chain appears in the sequencing data of a study of early T cells in non-severe SARS-CoV-2 infection. Study as a whole: The sequenced material was bulk RNA from unsorted whole blood, and its chains were unpaired.

Study results and limitations: CD4 and private specificities were missed by VDJdb matching, which favored anti-spike CD8 responses.

Germline V gene lookup returns CDR1 SGHDT and CDR2 YYEEEE. This CDR3 is built from 14 residues. V gave up 3 bases and J gave up 7 bases; unmatched junction bases: 8. In its sample, this clonotype was seen a few times. Its antigen is not identified. Tagging with unique molecular identifiers was applied to individual cDNA molecules. One entry per CDR3 protein results from TCRdb running MiXCR on the 5' RACE reads. The sample consists of 65,000 to 95,000 distinct CDR3 sequences, approximately 12% of them appearing once. The chain links TRBV5-6 to TRBJ2-5, with 8 bases aligning to TRBD2. This clonotype was obtained from an adult who was a healthcare worker with PCR-confirmed SARS-CoV-2 infection or an uninfected control (not recorded which). The donor label of this sample is uncertain. Sequences were derived from whole blood, sampled at baseline. Written as DNA, the CDR3 is TGTGCCAGCAGCTCGGCTAGCGGGCCTTTGACCCAGTACTTC. Encoded protein: CASSSASGPLTQYF.